This TCR beta chain is drawn from a study of blood T cell repertoires in COVID-19. About the study: Material from acute and convalescent COVID-19 was sourced from the United States, Italy and Spain.

Comment on this clone: The same CDR3 arises from other DNA sequences in this sample as well.

In the original processing: Amplified reference gene primers provided the basis for estimating nucleated cell counts. Libraries were prepared by immunoSEQ multiplex PCR; TCRdb keeps only in-frame clonotypes and omits some of them. That table is the source of V, J and clone size, and D and trimming were worked out from the DNA. The table shows roughly 260,000 clones, with approximately 90% occurring only once. The TCR sequence derives from a woman younger than 45 with acute COVID-19. Sequenced material: PBMCs or T cells enriched from blood (not recorded which).

The CDR3 DNA reads as TGCGCCAGCAGCCCGGGGACAGGGGGGAATCAGCCCCAGCATTTT. Amino acids: CASSPGTGGNQPQHF. V usage is TRBV5-1 and J usage is TRBJ1-5, with 11 bases aligning to TRBD1. The trim removed 4 bases at V and 4 bases at J, leaving 4 bases unmatched. CDR3 length: 15 amino acids. Germline values: CDR1 SGHRS, CDR2 YFSETQ. Combining the CDR3 with reference TRBV5-1 and TRBJ1-5 gives the whole variable domain KAGVTQTPRYLIKTRGQQVTLSCSPISGHRSVSWYQQTPGQGLQFLFEYFSETQRNKGNFPGRFSGRQFSNSRSEMNVSTLELGDSALYLCASSPGTGGNQPQHFGDGTRLSIL.